This section outlines one T cell receptor beta chain sequence together with its context. The data were produced by immunoSEQ multiplex PCR, yet TCRdb's version contains in-frame clones alone and is incomplete. The data show hundreds of thousands of clones, around nine tenths seen once. Germline loops: CDR1 KGHSH, CDR2 LQKENI. V lost 1 base, J lost 8 bases, and 14 bases lay in between. CDR3 length: 15 residues. This sample is drawn from a study of blood T cell repertoires in COVID-19. Sequenced sample: PBMCs or T cells enriched from blood (not recorded which). This chain uses TRBV18 with TRBJ1-4; D possibly corresponds to TRBD1 (6 bases). The TCR was taken from a woman in her forties who had recovered from COVID-19. In DNA form, the CDR3 reads TGTGCCAGCTCACCACAGAACAGGGTGGAAGAAAAACTGTTTTTT. Residues: CASSPQNRVEEKLFF.